The 27 T cell receptor beta chains below come from one sample, sequenced in a study of shared clonotypes between healthy human individuals. The repertoire was sequenced with immunoSEQ multiplex PCR; TCRdb's copy has only in-frame clones and lacks some. The sample includes 2 million to 3 million clones, over 85% of them seen just once. Material for sequencing was naive CD4+ T cells from PBMCs. Subset in this sample: CD45RA+ positively selected. Receptor source: a man aged 18 to 29 in good health. Some clones in this sample may be carry-over from other donors' samples.

The chain links TRBV2 to TRBJ2-3; 8 nucleotides agree with TRBD1. This CDR3 has 14 residues. V shed 10 bases, J shed 5 bases, and the junction held 11 bases outside the gene matches. The V gene's germline CDR1 is SNHLY and CDR2 FYNNEI. The CDR3 reads CAIEDRDQQDTQYF. The CDR3 region has the DNA TGTGCCATCGAGGACAGGGATCAACAAGATACGCAGTATTTT.

This clone has just a few counts. The rearrangement uses TRBV11-2 and TRBJ1-1; possibly TRBD1 for D (5 bases). The CDR3 runs to 12 residues. V was cut by 6 bases and J by 7 bases, with 12 bases left in between. The germline V gene has CDR1 SGHAT and CDR2 FQNNGV. Written as DNA, the CDR3 is TGTGCCAGCAGTTACGACAGAAGTGAAGCTTTCTTT. Protein product: CASSYDRSEAFF. The variable domain in full, completed from reference TRBV11-2 and TRBJ1-1, reads EAGVAQSPRYKIIEKRQSVAFWCNPISGHATLYWYQQILGQGPKLLIQFQNNGVVDDSQLPKDRFSAERLKGVDSTLKIQPAKLEDSAVYLCASSYDRSEAFFGQGTRLTVV.

The gene calls are TRBV7-9 and TRBJ2-3; maybe TRBD1 (6 bases). V was trimmed by 5 bases and J by 7 bases, leaving 22 bases between them. In germline, CDR1 is SEHNR, CDR2 FQNEAQ (reference sequence). This CDR3 is built from 16 residues. The CDR3 DNA sequence: TGTGCCAGCAGCCCAATCCCCTCTCCCCAGGGGAATACGCAGTATTTT. Protein: CASSPIPSPQGNTQYF.

V gene TRBV29-1 combines with J gene TRBJ2-5, with TRBD2 matching 12 bases. The CDR3 runs 16 residues. Looked up from germline, CDR1 is SQVTM and CDR2 is ANQGSEA. V dropped 4 bases and J dropped 3; count of bases not matched to a gene: 9. DNA of the CDR3: TGCAGCGTTGGTACTAGCGGGAGGAGGTTAGAAGAGACCCAGTACTTC. This codes for CSVGTSGRRLEETQYF.

The rearrangement uses TRBV7-2 and TRBJ1-5; no definite D call. Trimming shortened V by 5 bases and J by 0 bases, and 11 bases separated the two germline ends. This CDR3 spans 15 amino acids. Germline loops: CDR1 SGHTA, CDR2 FQGNSA. In nucleotides, the CDR3 is TGTGCCAGCAGCCCCCCGGGGTATAGCAATCAGCCCCAGCATTTT. Translation: CASSPPGYSNQPQHF. Full variable domain (outside the CDR3, taken from reference TRBV7-2 and TRBJ1-5): GAGVSQSPSNKVTEKGKDVELRCDPISGHTALYWYRQSLGQGLEFLIYFQGNSAPDKSGLPSDRFSAERTGGSVSTLTIQRTQQEDSAVYLCASSPPGYSNQPQHFGDGTRLSIL.

Details on this clone: Other DNA sequences of this sample code for an identical CDR3. V is TRBV5-1 and J is TRBJ2-2; D remains ambiguous. V lost 3 bases and J lost 4, with 10 bases in between. The CDR3 extends over 14 amino acids. From germline, CDR1 is SGHRS and CDR2 YFSETQ. The CDR3 DNA is TGCGCCAGCAGCTCAGGTGGGGTCACCGGGGAGCTGTTTTTT. It specifies CASSSGGVTGELFF. The full variable domain, completed using reference TRBV5-1 and TRBJ2-2, is KAGVTQTPRYLIKTRGQQVTLSCSPISGHRSVSWYQQTPGQGLQFLFEYFSETQRNKGNFPGRFSGRQFSNSRSEMNVSTLELGDSALYLCASSSGGVTGELFFGEGSRLTVL.

Concerning this clone: The same CDR3 is also encoded by other DNA sequences in this sample. This chain uses TRBV5-1 with TRBJ2-3, with TRBD2 matching over 12 bases. There are 16 residues in the CDR3. CDR1 is SGHRS and CDR2 is YFSETQ in the germline V gene. V dropped 4 bases and J dropped 2; count of bases not matched to a gene: 5. Here the CDR3 DNA reads TGCGCCAGCAGCCCAGGACTAGCGGGGCCCACAGATACGCAGTATTTT. Translating it yields CASSPGLAGPTDTQYF. Using reference TRBV5-1 and TRBJ2-3 for the parts outside the CDR3, the full variable domain is KAGVTQTPRYLIKTRGQQVTLSCSPISGHRSVSWYQQTPGQGLQFLFEYFSETQRNKGNFPGRFSGRQFSNSRSEMNVSTLELGDSALYLCASSPGLAGPTDTQYFGPGTRLTVL.

The chain couples TRBV18 to TRBJ2-2, with D possibly TRBD1 on 7 matching bases. The length of the CDR3 is 15 residues. V was shortened by 6 bases and J by 3 bases, with 14 bases between the two germline ends. Germline V gives CDR1 KGHSH, CDR2 LQKENI. CDR3 amino acids: CASSRQGLDTGELFF. CDR3 coding DNA: TGTGCCAGCTCGCGACAGGGACTGGACACCGGGGAGCTGTTTTTT. The entire variable domain, with the rest obtained from reference TRBV18 and TRBJ2-2, is as follows: NAGVMQNPRHLVRRRGQEARLRCSPMKGHSHVYWYRQLPEEGLKFMVYLQKENIIDESGMPKERFSAEFPKEGPSILRIQQVVRGDSAAYFCASSRQGLDTGELFFGEGSRLTVL.

The genes are TRBV5-1 and TRBJ2-5; D not resolved. Germline assignment: CDR1 SGHRS and CDR2 YFSETQ. Trimming pared 2 bases from V and 5 bases from J, leaving 16 bases between. The CDR3 is made up of 15 amino acids. The CDR3 region is CASSFNRPGPETQYF. CDR3 DNA: TGCGCCAGCAGCTTCAACCGACCCGGCCCGGAGACCCAGTACTTC.

The CDR3 is CASSPSGLMNTEAFF. CDR3 DNA: TGTGCCAGCAGCCCAAGCGGGTTGATGAACACTGAAGCTTTCTTT. The chain employs TRBV5-4 and TRBJ1-1, with D unresolved. The germline CDR1 and CDR2 sequences are SGHNT and YYREEE (reference sequence). The CDR3 length is 15 residues. The germline V and J ends were trimmed by 4 bases and 0 bases, with 13 bases remaining between them.

This chain links TRBV7-3 with TRBJ2-3, with unresolved D. Trimming left V 1 base short and J 2 bases short, with 7 bases between. CDR1 is SGHTA and CDR2 is FQGTGA in the germline V gene. The CDR3 has 14 amino acids. In DNA form, the CDR3 reads TGTGCCAGCAGCTTAAACAGACACACAGATACGCAGTATTTT. This gives the protein CASSLNRHTDTQYF. Full variable domain (outside the CDR3, taken from reference TRBV7-3 and TRBJ2-3): GAGVSQTPSNKVTEKGKYVELRCDPISGHTALYWYRQSLGQGPEFLIYFQGTGAADDSGLPNDRFFAVRPEGSVSTLKIQRTERGDSAVYLCASSLNRHTDTQYFGPGTRLTVL.

The gene calls are TRBV15 and TRBJ2-7; no firm D call. V dropped 1 base and J dropped 7 bases, with 11 bases sitting between them. The germline gives CDR1 LNHNV, CDR2 YYDKDF (reference sequence). The CDR3 covers 13 residues. CDR3 DNA sequence: TGTGCCACCAGCAGAGGGGTAGCTGGAGAGCAGTACTTC. Translating gives CATSRGVAGEQYF.

The chain combines TRBV29-1 with TRBJ2-7; 7 bases are a match to TRBD1. The CDR3 length is 13 residues. J lost 4 bases, V lost 7 bases, and 10 bases had no gene match. The V gene's germline CDR1 is SQVTM and CDR2 ANQGSEA. CDR3 protein: CSALPGQNYEQYF. Written as DNA, the CDR3 is TGCAGCGCCCTTCCGGGACAGAATTACGAGCAGTACTTC.

With respect to this clone: The junction does not match germline at one end; this may be a read error. V and J are TRBV4-1 and TRBJ2-6, with TRBD1 matching 7 bases. Germline-derived CDR1 and CDR2 are MGHRA and YSYEKL. This CDR3 has 16 residues. CDR3 DNA sequence: TGCGCCAGCAGCAAAGACCAGGGGGCTGGGGCCAACGTCCTGACTTTC. It encodes CASSKDQGAGANVLTF.

The J gene is TRBJ2-7, the V gene TRBV27; D may be TRBD1 (5 bases). The germline CDR1 and CDR2 sequences are MNHEY and SMNVEV (reference sequence). The CDR3 sequence is 14 residues long. V was trimmed by 10 bases and J by 3 bases, leaving 19 bases between them. DNA for the CDR3: TGTGCCACCTCACTCCAGGGTAGGGGCTACGAGCAGTACTTC. Translated, it gives CATSLQGRGYEQYF.

This sequence joins TRBV7-3 and TRBJ1-1; D ambiguous. CDR1 is SGHTA and CDR2 is FQGTGA in the germline V gene. The ends were cut back, 2 bases at V and 3 bases at J, with 13 bases in the middle. This CDR3 comprises 15 residues. The CDR3 nucleotides are TGTGCCAGCAGCTTAGGTTCGAGGGCGTACACTGAAGCTTTCTTT. This gives the protein CASSLGSRAYTEAFF.

Points on this clone: This sample includes further DNA sequences coding for the same CDR3. This chain joins TRBV5-1 and TRBJ2-2; TRBD2 might be the D (5 bases). CDR3 size: 14 residues. Trimming removed 2 bases from V and 0 bases from J, with 5 bases in between. Germline CDR1 reads SGHRS; CDR2 reads YFSETQ. The CDR3 loop is CASSLLANTGELFF. Here the CDR3 DNA reads TGCGCCAGCAGCTTACTAGCGAACACCGGGGAGCTGTTTTTT.

The chain uses TRBV30 and TRBJ2-5; unclear D gene. Germline V gene lookup returns CDR1 GTSNPN and CDR2 SVGIG (reference sequence). V lost 5 bases, J lost 1 base, and 11 bases lay in between. CDR3 length: 13 amino acids. The CDR3 DNA reads TGTGCCTGGGTTCCCACGCTCCAAGAGACCCAGTACTTC. It yields the protein CAWVPTLQETQYF. The variable domain in full, completed from reference TRBV30 and TRBJ2-5, reads SQTIHQWPATLVQPVGSPLSLECTVEGTSNPNLYWYRQAAGRGLQLLFYSVGIGQISSEVPQNLSASRPQDRQFILSSKKLLLSDSGFYLCAWVPTLQETQYFGPGTRLLVL.

The chain carries TRBV7-9 and TRBJ1-1, with a possible D match to TRBD1 (6 bases). The CDR3 loop spans 15 amino acids. V was trimmed by 6 bases and J by 2 bases, leaving 16 bases between them. CDR1 and CDR2 from the germline V gene are SEHNR and FQNEAQ (reference sequence). The DNA for the CDR3 is TGTGCCAGCAGGTCAACAGGGAGAATCAACACTGAAGCTTTCTTT. Amino acid sequence: CASRSTGRINTEAFF.

The V gene is TRBV30, the J gene TRBJ1-2; unclear D gene. The V end was cut by 2 bases, the J end by 4 bases, with 8 bases between. CDR1 is GTSNPN and CDR2 is SVGIG in the germline V gene (reference sequence). The CDR3 sequence is 12 residues long. CDR3 DNA: TGTGCCTGGAGTCGTCAGGTCTATGGCTACACCTTC. Residues: CAWSRQVYGYTF.

The chain carries TRBV29-1 and TRBJ2-3, with D possibly matching TRBD2 (5 bases). Germline V lookup: CDR1 SQVTM, CDR2 ANQGSEA. Trimming removed 5 bases at V and 2 bases at J, with 11 bases between. The CDR3 contains 13 residues. CDR3 nucleotide sequence: TGCAGCGTTCTCCGCGGGTTCACAGATACGCAGTATTTT. This encodes CSVLRGFTDTQYF.

The chain joins TRBV4-2 to TRBJ1-2; the D is unclear. V lost 0 bases, J lost 10 bases, and 15 bases lay in between. Germline CDR1 is LGHNA and CDR2 is YNFKEQ. This CDR3 spans 14 amino acids. The CDR3 reads CASSQDYTEEIYTF. CDR3 DNA: TGTGCCAGCAGCCAAGATTATACCGAGGAGATCTACACCTTC.

The chain combines TRBV6-1 with TRBJ2-3, with 8 positions matching TRBD1. Unmatched junction bases numbered 4, after V lost 7 bases and J lost 1 base. In germline, CDR1 is MNHNS, CDR2 SASEGT. The CDR3 spans 14 residues. The CDR3 sequence is CASNTGGGTDTQYF. CDR3 DNA: TGTGCCAGCAATACAGGGGGTGGCACAGATACGCAGTATTTT.

The J gene is TRBJ2-1, the V gene TRBV5-1; D unresolved. The germline gives CDR1 SGHRS, CDR2 YFSETQ. The ends were cut back, 4 bases at V and 5 bases at J, with 10 bases in the middle. This CDR3 region has 13 residues. In DNA form, the CDR3 reads TGCGCCAGCAGCCAGGTTTGGGACAATGAGCAGTTCTTC. Residues: CASSQVWDNEQFF.

The chain couples TRBV29-1 to TRBJ1-1, with 9 nucleotides matching TRBD1. The CDR3 consists of 13 residues. Germline CDR1 SQVTM, CDR2 ANQGSEA. V shed 6 bases and J 4 bases; nucleotides not matched to a gene: 6. The CDR3 DNA is TGCAGCGTAACCGGGACAGGGCGCACTGAAGCTTTCTTT. Its protein is CSVTGTGRTEAFF.

This clone was counted between two and nine times. The chain employs TRBV7-2 and TRBJ2-1; a possible D gene is TRBD1 (5 bases). The germline gives CDR1 SGHTA, CDR2 FQGNSA. V was shortened by 4 bases and J by 6 bases, with 10 bases between the two germline ends. The length of the CDR3 is 13 residues. Written as DNA, the CDR3 is TGTGCCAGCAGCTACAGGACGGGCAATGAGCAGTTCTTC. Protein product: CASSYRTGNEQFF.

The rearrangement joins TRBV18 to TRBJ2-5; D unclear. This CDR3 has 15 amino acids. The germline V and J ends were trimmed by 0 bases and 6 bases, with 14 bases remaining between them. Germline CDR1 and CDR2: KGHSH and LQKENI. In DNA, the CDR3 is TGTGCCAGCTCACCACCCGCCCAAACGGCTCAGACCCAGTACTTC. Translating gives CASSPPAQTAQTQYF.